This T cell receptor (beta chain) was observed in a study of blood T cell repertoires in COVID-19 (dated by TCRdb to the early 2020s). For the study in its entirety: Samples from collaborators originated in the United States, Italy and Spain and spanned both the acute and convalescent phases of COVID-19. The prospective study material was composed of cDNA or gDNA derived from T cells, B-cell-depleted T cells, or PBMCs. Deeply sampled blood TCRbeta repertoires from subjects exposed to, actively infected with, or recovered from COVID-19 were included in the dataset. The repertoires were released in a freely available public database meant as a resource for research on the immune response to SARS-CoV-2. Samples came from the ongoing ImmuneRACE study (first 160 participants) plus 1,254 subjects from 6 global collaborators. Nearly every sample came with metadata listing a de-identified subject ID, COVID-19 status, age in years and sex. Where available, HLA class I and class II types were obtained from metadata supplied by the sample provider rather than from assay-based typing.

On the study overall, not on this receptor specifically: The quantity of clinical and demographic metadata differed by source and by participant and was supplied without curation.

In regard to this clone: Its recognized antigen is unknown. Per-nucleotide qualities are absent, and no much larger clonotype sits a single base away.

Participants in the prospective study were enrolled through a virtual design, were aged roughly 18 to 100 years, and lived in roughly 24 United States geographic areas. To assign participants to cohorts, the prospective study relied on clinical history that participants themselves reported in a screening survey and a study questionnaire. Each participant in the prospective study had whole blood, serum and a nasopharyngeal or oropharyngeal swab collected by mobile phlebotomists. Participants in the prospective study had the option to provide additional blood draws and questionnaires over a roughly 2-month period. Before DNA extraction, prospective study blood samples were shipped either frozen or at room temperature. The immunoSEQ Assay, a bias-controlled multiplex PCR, was used to amplify TCRbeta CDR3 regions from genomic DNA. The paper's data handling went like this. Within the assay, amplification of reference gene primers was used to estimate how many nucleated cells each sample contained. Sequence reads were collapsed and filtered to measure the absolute abundance of every unique TCRbeta CDR3 rearrangement. For each sample, productive Simpson clonality was calculated by taking the square root of Simpson's diversity index across productive rearrangements. TCRdb obtained this table from immuneACCESS and retained in-frame rearrangements with V and J assigned. These tables miss some clones; where compared with another copy, unresolved V genes account for less than half of the shortfall, and the remainder is unexplained. The D gene and trimming were derived from the DNA, and the V and J assignments and clone size from that table. The sample table lists some 200,000 clones, 82% of them with a count of one. The ten top clones hold more than 4% of the sample.

V sheds 5 bases and J sheds 4 bases, leaving 12 bases between their ends. The CDR3 has 13 amino acids, counting the end cysteine and phenylalanine. Left in the record is the CDR3 DNA by itself, 39 bases read in frame from the first base. The germline V gene (reference sequence) provides CDR1 GTSNPN and CDR2 SVGIG. Sequenced: PBMCs or T cells enriched from blood (not recorded which). This TCR was recovered from a woman aged 55-75 years with acute COVID-19. The sequence joins TRBV30 to TRBJ1-5, with the D segment identity uncertain. CDR3 loop: CAWGSTGNQPQHF. The bases read TGTGCCTGGGGCTCCACGGGGAATCAGCCCCAGCATTTT.